This T cell receptor (beta chain) came from a study of control samples from healthy donors and cancer patients. Using immunoSEQ multiplex PCR, the repertoire was profiled, and TCRdb retains in-frame clones only, with some absent. The sample records 150,000 to 200,000 clones, 88% being singletons. The CDR3 contains 14 residues. Germline V gene sequence: CDR1 LNHNV, CDR2 YYDKDF (reference sequence). J gave up 3 bases and V 6 bases, and 5 bases lay outside the gene matches. This TCR was recovered from a woman in her 30s in good health. V usage is TRBV15 and J usage is TRBJ2-5; 9 nucleotides line up with TRBD2. The sequenced sample was blood. This CDR3 reads CATSPGLAEETQYF. In DNA form, the CDR3 reads TGTGCCACCAGTCCGGGACTAGCAGAAGAGACCCAGTACTTC.